Listed here are 23 T cell receptor beta chains from one sample, sequenced in a study of blood T cell repertoires in COVID-19. Sequenced by immunoSEQ multiplex PCR; TCRdb stores in-frame clones only, minus some. The sample carries around 230,000 clones, approximately 89% recorded once. The sequenced material came from PBMCs or T cells enriched from blood (not recorded which). The receptor source for this set is a woman aged 40 to 55 with acute COVID-19.

The chain combines TRBV6-5 with TRBJ1-2; 8 bases map to TRBD1. With 5 bases clipped from V and 5 bases from J, the junction kept 7 bases outside the gene matches. Germline values: CDR1 MNHEY, CDR2 SVGAGI. The CDR3 contains 14 residues. The CDR3 here is CASSKQGGIYGYTF. For the CDR3, the DNA is TGTGCCAGCAGTAAACAGGGGGGGATTTATGGCTACACCTTC.

The chain combines TRBV6-5 with TRBJ1-6; 7 nucleotides agree with TRBD1. The CDR3 has 14 residues. The V gene's germline CDR1 is MNHEY and CDR2 SVGAGI. With 7 bases clipped from V and 10 bases from J, the junction kept 10 bases outside the gene matches. The CDR3 loop reads CASTATGSDSPLHF. CDR3 nucleotides: TGTGCCAGCACCGCGACAGGGAGCGACTCACCCCTCCACTTT.

On this clone itself: Other DNA variants within this sample encode the same CDR3. V is TRBV5-1 and J is TRBJ1-5, with a possible D match to TRBD1 (6 bases). The CDR3 runs 15 residues. The V end was cut by 0 bases, the J end by 2 bases, with 9 bases between. CDR1 and CDR2 from the germline V gene are SGHRS and YFSETQ. The CDR3 region has the DNA TGCGCCAGCAGCTTGGAAGGACAGCGCAATCAGCCCCAGCATTTT. This sequence encodes CASSLEGQRNQPQHF.

The chain is built from TRBV7-2 and TRBJ2-3, with 9 bases fitting TRBD2. Germline-derived CDR1 and CDR2 are SGHTA and FQGNSA. V trimming: 2 bases; J trimming: 7 bases; junction bases outside the gene matches: 10. The CDR3 is 16 residues long. The CDR3 is CASSLTRASGAHTQYF. Here the CDR3 DNA reads TGTGCCAGCAGCTTAACCCGGGCTAGCGGGGCTCATACGCAGTATTTT. Filled out from reference TRBV7-2 and TRBJ2-3, the complete variable domain reads GAGVSQSPSNKVTEKGKDVELRCDPISGHTALYWYRQSLGQGLEFLIYFQGNSAPDKSGLPSDRFSAERTGGSVSTLTIQRTQQEDSAVYLCASSLTRASGAHTQYFGPGTRLTVL.

This clone was recorded a few times. The chain is built from TRBV6-1 and TRBJ2-7; 7 positions match TRBD1. This CDR3 region has 14 residues. Germline-derived CDR1 and CDR2 are MNHNS and SASEGT. J gave up 3 bases and V 3 bases, and 5 bases lay outside the gene matches. The CDR3 DNA reads as TGTGCCAGCAGTGACCGACAGGGTATCTACGAGCAGTACTTC. Its protein is CASSDRQGIYEQYF.

This chain connects TRBV6-5 to TRBJ2-7; maybe TRBD2 (5 bases). This CDR3 is 13 amino acids long. CDR1 is MNHEY and CDR2 is SVGAGI in the germline V gene. V lost 6 bases and J 2 bases, leaving 11 bases between the germline ends. The CDR3 sequence is CASRRGGAYEQYF. The CDR3 coding sequence is TGTGCCAGCAGACGGGGTGGGGCCTACGAGCAGTACTTC.

On this clone itself: Other DNA sequences in this sample translate to the same CDR3. This sequence joins TRBV30 and TRBJ2-2, with 11 bases that match TRBD2. This CDR3 comprises 15 residues. Per the germline V gene, CDR1 is GTSNPN and CDR2 is SVGIG (reference sequence). V was clipped by 3 bases and J by 4 bases; unmatched bases: 4. The CDR3, as DNA: TGTGCCTGGAGCGGTCTAGCGGGAGGCACCGGGGAGCTGTTTTTT. It codes for CAWSGLAGGTGELFF.

The V gene is TRBV7-2, the J gene TRBJ1-1; 8 positions match TRBD1. V lost 5 bases to trimming and J lost 5 bases; unmatched junction nucleotides: 16. This CDR3 is 17 amino acids long. Germline V gene sequence: CDR1 SGHTA, CDR2 FQGNSA. The CDR3 sequence is CASSRTGLSIGRTEAFF. Here the CDR3 DNA reads TGTGCCAGCAGCAGGACAGGGCTAAGTATAGGGAGAACTGAAGCTTTCTTT. Complete variable domain (other parts from reference TRBV7-2 and TRBJ1-1): GAGVSQSPSNKVTEKGKDVELRCDPISGHTALYWYRQSLGQGLEFLIYFQGNSAPDKSGLPSDRFSAERTGGSVSTLTIQRTQQEDSAVYLCASSRTGLSIGRTEAFFGQGTRLTVV.

This chain uses TRBV2 with TRBJ2-2, with TRBD1 as a possible D gene (6 bases). From germline, CDR1 is SNHLY and CDR2 FYNNEI. The CDR3 sequence is 15 residues long. V gave up 5 bases and J gave up 8 bases, with 18 bases separating them. CDR3 sequence (DNA): TGTGCCAGCAGTCCAAACACAGGGAAGGGGGGGGAGCTGTTTTTT. Translation gives CASSPNTGKGGELFF.

The chain couples TRBV19 to TRBJ2-1; TRBD1 matches 8 bases. Germline V gives CDR1 LNHDA, CDR2 SQIVND (reference sequence). Trimming at V came to 6 bases and at J to 7 bases, leaving 11 bases not matched to a gene. The CDR3 runs 15 residues. CDR3 sequence: CASSAPGQDWNEQFF. The CDR3 nucleotides read TGTGCCAGTAGCGCGCCGGGACAGGATTGGAATGAGCAGTTCTTC.

The genes are TRBV5-5 and TRBJ1-2; no definite D call. The germline CDR1 and CDR2 sequences are SGHKS and YYEKEE (reference sequence). V was clipped by 1 base and J by 4 bases, with 17 bases between them. This CDR3 has 16 amino acids. CDR3 amino acids: CASSLPSGSYLYGYTF. The DNA for the CDR3 is TGTGCCAGCAGCTTGCCCTCGGGAAGTTATCTCTATGGCTACACCTTC. Together with reference TRBV5-5 and TRBJ1-2, the CDR3 gives the full variable domain: DAGVTQSPTHLIKTRGQQVTLRCSPISGHKSVSWYQQVLGQGPQFIFQYYEKEERGRGNFPDRFSARQFPNYSSELNVNALLLGDSALYLCASSLPSGSYLYGYTFGSGTRLTVV.

The chain combines TRBV10-1 with TRBJ2-1; perhaps TRBD2 as D (6 bases). V was cut by 8 bases and J by 6 bases, with 17 bases left in between. Germline CDR1 reads WNHNN; CDR2 reads SYGVQD (reference sequence). The CDR3 has 14 residues. CDR3: CASVETSLSNEQFF. DNA for the CDR3: TGCGCCAGCGTAGAGACTAGTTTAAGCAATGAGCAGTTCTTC.

V gene TRBV5-4 combines with J gene TRBJ2-3; D is perhaps TRBD2 (5 bases). This CDR3 spans 13 amino acids. V gave up 10 bases and J gave up 3 bases, with 15 bases separating them. CDR1 and CDR2 (germline): SGHNT, YYREEE (reference sequence). CDR3 coding DNA: TGTGCCTGTATGAGACGAGGGACAGATACGCAGTATTTT. Translating gives CACMRRGTDTQYF. The full variable domain, its missing parts supplied by reference TRBV5-4 and TRBJ2-3, is ETGVTQSPTHLIKTRGQQVTLRCSSQSGHNTVSWYQQALGQGPQFIFQYYREEENGRGNFPPRFSGLQFPNYSSELNVNALELDDSALYLCACMRRGTDTQYFGPGTRLTVL.

The chain is built from TRBV5-1 and TRBJ2-1; TRBD2 matches 12 bases. The CDR3 totals 15 residues. The J segment lost 11 bases and the V segment lost 0 bases, leaving 6 bases of the junction unmatched. Per germline, CDR1 SGHRS and CDR2 YFSETQ. The CDR3: CASSLGAGLAGQQFF. CDR3 nucleotides: TGCGCCAGCAGCTTGGGGGCCGGACTAGCGGGACAGCAGTTCTTC.

This chain links TRBV7-9 with TRBJ1-1; D ambiguous. CDR1 SEHNR and CDR2 FQNEAQ come from the germline V gene (reference sequence). The CDR3 spans 15 residues. The V end lost 2 bases, the J end lost 0 bases, and 10 bases lay between the germline ends. The CDR3 DNA follows: TGTGCCAGCAGCTTAAACGCAGGAATGAACACTGAAGCTTTCTTT. Its protein is CASSLNAGMNTEAFF.

The chain joins TRBV5-8 to TRBJ2-1; D gene ambiguous. The CDR3 is 12 residues long. V was trimmed by 0 bases and J by 9 bases, leaving 7 bases between them. Per the germline V gene, CDR1 is SGHTS and CDR2 is YDEGEE. The CDR3 protein is CASSLGWSEQFF. The CDR3 coding sequence is TGTGCCAGCAGCTTGGGGTGGAGTGAGCAGTTCTTC.

The rearrangement links TRBV3-1 (or the pseudogene TRBV3-2) to TRBJ1-6, with D unclear. V lost 3 bases to trimming and J lost 6 bases, with 6 bases between them. This CDR3 has 13 residues. Germline V gene lookup returns CDR1 LGHDT and CDR2 YNNKEL (reference sequence). In DNA, the CDR3 is TGTGCCAGCAGCCAGAGGGCTAATTCACCCCTCCACTTT. This gives the protein CASSQRANSPLHF.

The chain combines TRBV7-2 with TRBJ1-1, with 9 bases aligning to TRBD1. CDR3 length equals 13 residues. The germline CDR1 and CDR2 sequences are SGHTA and FQGNSA. Trimming cost V 4 bases and J 4 bases; bases outside gene matches: 1. Here the CDR3 DNA reads TGTGCCAGCAGCTCGGGACAGGGCACTGAAGCTTTCTTT. Translation: CASSSGQGTEAFF.

The sample holds one count of this clone. This CDR3 reads CASSLVAVSSYNEQFF. The CDR3 coding sequence is TGCGCCAGCAGCTTGGTTGCGGTTTCATCCTACAATGAGCAGTTCTTC. The chain uses TRBV5-1 and TRBJ2-1; no reliable D call. From germline, CDR1 is SGHRS and CDR2 YFSETQ. The CDR3 runs to 16 residues. The ends were cut back, 0 bases at V and 1 base at J, with 11 bases in the middle.

V gene TRBV18 combines with J gene TRBJ2-1; 9 bases agree with TRBD2. With 2 bases clipped from V and 7 bases from J, the junction kept 9 bases outside the gene matches. The V gene's germline CDR1 is KGHSH and CDR2 LQKENI. The CDR3 runs to 16 residues. CDR3 in DNA: TGTGCCAGCTCACCATTAGCGGGGGCTATTCAAAATGAGCAGTTCTTC. Encoded protein: CASSPLAGAIQNEQFF.

This chain joins TRBV10-3 and TRBJ2-1; perhaps TRBD1 as D (6 bases). The germline V gene encodes CDR1 ENHRY and CDR2 SYGVKD. The CDR3 runs 16 residues. Trimming removed 11 bases at V and 2 bases at J, with 22 bases between. The CDR3 DNA follows: TGTGCCGAACGAGCGCTGAGGTACAGGGCCTACAATGAGCAGTTCTTC. This sequence encodes CAERALRYRAYNEQFF.

V is TRBV3-1 (or the pseudogene TRBV3-2) and J is TRBJ2-1; a weak D match, TRBD2 (6 bases). CDR3 length: 15 amino acids. Trimming removed 4 bases at V and 7 bases at J, with 17 bases between. Germline CDR1 LGHDT, CDR2 YNNKEL (reference sequence). The CDR3 region has the DNA TGTGCCAGCAGCCGCGGAGGGCCCAAGGGGAATGAGCAGTTCTTC. Its protein product is CASSRGGPKGNEQFF.

The table lists this clone with a count of one. The chain joins TRBV11-2 to TRBJ1-4; D remains ambiguous. The CDR3 consists of 15 residues. Trimming cost V 2 bases and J 5 bases, with 12 bases left between them. Germline lookup yields CDR1 SGHAT and CDR2 FQNNGV. CDR3 protein: CASSLNSLSNEKLFF. DNA of the CDR3: TGTGCCAGCAGCTTAAACAGCCTTTCCAATGAAAAACTGTTTTTT.